This is a list of T cell receptor beta chains from one sample in a study of blood T cell repertoires in COVID-19. Clones were sequenced by immunoSEQ multiplex PCR, and TCRdb holds only the in-frame ones, with some missing. Of more than 55,000 clones in the sample, roughly 80% were seen once. The specimen was peripheral blood. The receptors here all came from a woman older than 75 with acute or convalescent COVID-19. Both conserved end residues are part of each CDR3. Fields, in order: CDR3 protein, CDR3 DNA, J gene, clone size, D gene, V gene. D genes are given only for firm matches. Clone size is given for some rows only: seen once, a few or many times, or a class if the clone is expanded.

CASQTRSYNEQFF TGTGCCAGTCAGACTAGGTCCTACAATGAGCAGTTCTTC TRBJ2-1 . . TRBV19
CASSIDGGGLYNEQFF TGTGCCAGTAGTATAGATGGGGGGGGGCTTTACAATGAGCAGTTCTTC TRBJ2-1 . . TRBV19
CASSKATGEELTEAFF TGTGCCAGCAGCAAAGCTACAGGGGAAGAGCTCACTGAAGCTTTCTTT TRBJ1-1 once TRBD1 TRBV9
CASSPTVDQPQHF TGCGCCAGCAGCCCGACAGTAGATCAGCCCCAGCATTTT TRBJ1-5 . . TRBV5-1
CASSLQVQASITEAFF TGTGCCAGCAGCTTACAGGTTCAGGCATCTATCACTGAAGCTTTCTTT TRBJ1-1 . . TRBV7-3
CASSSNTGTGISPLHF TGCGCCAGCAGCTCCAATACCGGGACAGGGATTTCACCCCTCCACTTT TRBJ1-6 . TRBD1 TRBV5-1
CASSLGDRGQTEAFF TGTGCCAGCAGCTTAGGGGACAGGGGGCAAACTGAAGCTTTCTTT TRBJ1-1 . TRBD1 TRBV7-9
CSVEVTGTDTQYF TGCAGCGTTGAAGTTACAGGCACAGATACGCAGTATTTT TRBJ2-3 few . TRBV29-1
CASRRSGGGTDTQYF TGTGCCAGCAGACGTAGCGGGGGAGGAACAGATACGCAGTATTTT TRBJ2-3 . TRBD2 TRBV3-1/TRBV3-2
CASSVGGEQYF TGTGCCAGCAGTGTGGGGGGGGAGCAGTACTTC TRBJ2-7 . TRBD2 TRBV7-8
CASSSRGSNSPLHF TGTGCCAGCAGTTCCAGGGGGAGTAATTCACCCCTCCACTTT TRBJ1-6 . TRBD1 TRBV13
CASTRTGSLEAFF TGTGCCAGCACCAGGACAGGGAGCCTAGAAGCTTTCTTT TRBJ1-1 . TRBD1 TRBV12-3/TRBV12-4
CASSHRDPNQPQHF TGTGCCAGCAGCCACAGGGATCCGAATCAGCCCCAGCATTTT TRBJ1-5 . . TRBV7-9
CASSFQKQGPLMTQYF TGTGCCAGCAGCTTTCAAAAACAGGGTCCCCTTATGACCCAGTACTTC TRBJ2-5 . . TRBV7-8
CAWSGPGGSNQPQHF TGTGCCTGGAGTGGGCCCGGGGGGAGCAATCAGCCCCAGCATTTT TRBJ1-5 . . TRBV30
CASSLGTGSSIQYF TGTGCCAGCAGTCTTGGGACAGGGAGTAGCATTCAGTACTTC TRBJ2-4 . TRBD1 TRBV2
CASSSTGGIGYTF TGTGCCAGCAGTTCAACAGGGGGCATTGGCTACACCTTC TRBJ1-2 . TRBD1 TRBV12-3/TRBV12-4
CASSLAWQTGELFF TGTGCCAGCAGCTTAGCGTGGCAGACCGGGGAGCTGTTTTTT TRBJ2-2 few . TRBV7-9
CASSPLAGGVNEQFF TGTGCCAGCAGTCCTCTAGCGGGGGGTGTGAATGAGCAGTTCTTC TRBJ2-1 . TRBD2 TRBV2
CASSGMRGQETQYF TGTGCCAGCAGCGGGATGAGGGGGCAAGAGACCCAGTACTTC TRBJ2-5 . . TRBV5-4
CASRAAQSGWWDRNTGELFF TGTGCCAGCCGAGCGGCCCAAAGCGGGTGGTGGGACAGGAACACCGGGGAGCTGTTTTTT TRBJ2-2 . . TRBV21-1
CASTKVVRTGYYNEQFF TGTGCCAGCACCAAAGTGGTTAGGACAGGATATTACAATGAGCAGTTCTTC TRBJ2-1 few TRBD1 TRBV7-8
CASSPRDSGNEQYF TGTGCCAGCAGCCCTCGGGACTCAGGCAACGAGCAGTACTTC TRBJ2-7 . . TRBV11-2
CASSEAAGKNYEQYF TGTGCCAGCAGTGAAGCGGCGGGAAAAAACTACGAGCAGTACTTC TRBJ2-7 . . TRBV6-1
CASSQNVGGGRYEQFF TGTGCCAGCAGCCAAAATGTTGGCGGGGGGCGGTATGAGCAGTTCTTC TRBJ2-1 . TRBD2 TRBV4-2
CASSVGGNEKLFF TGCGCCAGCAGTGTAGGGGGTAATGAAAAACTGTTTTTT TRBJ1-4 . . TRBV10-2
CASSPWDSQPYEQYF TGTGCCAGCAGTCCATGGGACAGTCAACCTTACGAGCAGTACTTC TRBJ2-7 . TRBD1 TRBV27
CASTKIGQGYNEQFF TGTGCCAGCACCAAGATAGGGCAGGGGTACAATGAGCAGTTCTTC TRBJ2-1 . . TRBV9
CASSQAVAGGPVDTQYF TGTGCCAGCAGCCAAGCTGTAGCGGGGGGGCCAGTAGATACGCAGTATTTT TRBJ2-3 medium-sized TRBD2 TRBV4-2
CASSKALSGYNQPQHF TGTGCCAGCAGCAAAGCGCTTTCAGGGTACAATCAGCCCCAGCATTTT TRBJ1-5 . . TRBV21-1
CASSPSGAYSYNEQFF TGTGCCAGCAGCCCTAGCGGGGCCTACTCCTACAATGAGCAGTTCTTC TRBJ2-1 few TRBD2 TRBV9
CAIRRGQGGPANTGELFF TGTGCCATCCGCCGCGGACAGGGAGGACCTGCCAACACCGGGGAGCTGTTTTTT TRBJ2-2 . TRBD1 TRBV10-3
CASSQSDRVSYEKLFF TGTGCCAGCAGCCAATCCGACAGAGTCTCCTATGAAAAACTGTTTTTT TRBJ1-4 . . TRBV3-1/TRBV3-2
CASSPDRSYEQYF TGTGCTAGCAGCCCCGACAGATCCTACGAGCAGTACTTC TRBJ2-7 . . TRBV7-7
CASSRQGADGYTF TGTGCCAGCAGCCGACAGGGGGCGGATGGCTACACCTTC TRBJ1-2 . TRBD1 TRBV5-5
CSVDDRSGANVLTF TGCAGCGTCGACGACAGGTCTGGGGCCAACGTCCTGACTTTC TRBJ2-6 . . TRBV29-1
CASSLDSRGIDTQYF TGCGCCAGCAGCTTGGATTCGCGGGGGATAGATACGCAGTATTTT TRBJ2-3 . TRBD2 TRBV5-1
CASSLGLAGSSGANVLTF TGTGCCAGCAGCTTAGGGCTAGCGGGGAGCTCTGGGGCCAACGTCCTGACTTTC TRBJ2-6 . TRBD2 TRBV7-3
CATSRADTQYF TGTGCCACCTCCCGGGCAGATACGCAGTATTTT TRBJ2-3 . . TRBV24-1
CASSVGLAGGYTGELFF TGTGCCAGCAGCGTAGGGCTAGCGGGGGGGTACACCGGGGAGCTGTTTTTT TRBJ2-2 . TRBD2 TRBV9
CATSRDFQGTTEAFF TGTGCCACCAGCAGAGATTTTCAGGGGACCACTGAAGCTTTCTTT TRBJ1-1 . . TRBV15
CASSPEGGTGFGAFF TGTGCCAGCAGTCCCGAGGGGGGGACAGGTTTCGGTGCTTTCTTT TRBJ1-1 . TRBD1 TRBV6-5
CASSQERQSIYNEQFF TGCGCCAGCAGCCAAGAGAGGCAGTCCATCTACAATGAGCAGTTCTTC TRBJ2-1 . . TRBV4-1
CASSEPRQRNEQFF TGTGCCAGCAGTGAGCCGAGGCAGCGCAATGAGCAGTTCTTC TRBJ2-1 once . TRBV27
CASSLTGGAYEQYF TGTGCCAGCAGTTTGACAGGGGGGGCCTACGAGCAGTACTTC TRBJ2-7 . TRBD1 TRBV28
CASSSRTGTRNTEAFF TGTGCCAGCAGCTCGCGTACAGGGACTAGGAACACTGAAGCTTTCTTT TRBJ1-1 once . TRBV5-8
CAISSDRNTEAFF TGTGCCATCAGCTCGGACAGGAACACTGAAGCTTTCTTT TRBJ1-1 . . TRBV10-3
CASSRGQGGFNEQFF TGTGCTAGCAGCAGAGGACAGGGGGGTTTCAATGAGCAGTTCTTC TRBJ2-1 once TRBD1 TRBV7-7
CASSLLRQGDYGYTF TGTGCCAGCAGCTTACTCCGACAGGGCGACTATGGCTACACCTTC TRBJ1-2 . TRBD1 TRBV11-2
CASSQRTGGFGANVLTF TGTGCCAGCTCCCAACGGACAGGGGGCTTTGGGGCCAACGTCCTGACTTTC TRBJ2-6 . TRBD1 TRBV18
CSVEEIPGSGYTF TGCAGCGTTGAAGAGATACCGGGAAGTGGCTACACCTTC TRBJ1-2 . . TRBV29-1
CASSRTGDNEQFF TGTGCCAGCTCTAGGACAGGGGACAATGAGCAGTTCTTC TRBJ2-1 . TRBD1 TRBV6-5
CASSPGGGGSPLHF TGTGCCAGCAGTCCAGGGGGTGGGGGATCACCCCTCCACTTT TRBJ1-6 . TRBD1 TRBV6-5
CASSPQGASVGPLHF TGTGCCAGTAGTCCGCAGGGGGCCTCCGTCGGACCCCTCCACTTT TRBJ1-6 . TRBD1 TRBV19
CASSEAAASYGYTF TGTGCCAGCAGTGAGGCGGCCGCCAGCTATGGCTACACCTTC TRBJ1-2 . . TRBV2
CASSTTTSTEQYF TGTGCCAGTAGTACGACCACTAGTACCGAGCAGTACTTC TRBJ2-7 . . TRBV19
CASSLEGRGSIF TGCGCCAGCAGCTTGGAGGGGCGGGGGTCGATCTTC TRBJ2-1 . TRBD2 TRBV5-1
CASSGDNRNTGELFF TGTGCCAGTAGTGGGGACAATCGGAACACCGGGGAGCTGTTTTTT TRBJ2-2 . . TRBV19
CASTRGAYNEQFF TGTGCCAGCACCCGGGGGGCCTACAATGAGCAGTTCTTC TRBJ2-1 few TRBD2 TRBV6-5
CAEATGYGQETQYF TGTGCCGAGGCGACAGGGTATGGCCAAGAGACCCAGTACTTC TRBJ2-5 . TRBD1 TRBV6-5